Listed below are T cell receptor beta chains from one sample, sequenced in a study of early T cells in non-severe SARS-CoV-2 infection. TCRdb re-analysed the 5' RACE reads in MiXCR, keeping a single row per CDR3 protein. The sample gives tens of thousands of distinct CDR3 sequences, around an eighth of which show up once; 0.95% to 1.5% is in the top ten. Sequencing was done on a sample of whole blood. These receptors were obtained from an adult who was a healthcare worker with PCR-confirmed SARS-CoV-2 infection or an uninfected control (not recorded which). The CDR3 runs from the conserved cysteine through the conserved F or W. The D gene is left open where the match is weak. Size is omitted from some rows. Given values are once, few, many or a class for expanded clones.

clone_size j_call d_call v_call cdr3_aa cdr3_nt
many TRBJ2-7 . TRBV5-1 CASSERLDSYEQYF TGCGCCAGCAGCGAGAGACTAGATTCCTACGAGCAGTACTTC
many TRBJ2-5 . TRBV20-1 CSARVGRGETQYF TGCAGTGCTAGAGTGGGCAGGGGAGAGACCCAGTACTTC
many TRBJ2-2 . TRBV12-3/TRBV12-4 CASSDMEAGELFF TGTGCCAGCAGTGATATGGAGGCCGGGGAGCTGTTTTTT
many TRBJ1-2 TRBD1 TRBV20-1 CSATGQDRAAGYTF TGCAGTGCGACGGGACAGGACAGGGCTGCTGGCTACACCTTC
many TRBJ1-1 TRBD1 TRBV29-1 CSVRQGTNTEAFF TGCAGCGTCAGACAGGGGACTAACACTGAAGCTTTCTTT
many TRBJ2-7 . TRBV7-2 CASSSGWGRDPYEQYF TGTGCCAGCAGCTCGGGGTGGGGCAGGGATCCCTACGAGCAGTACTTC
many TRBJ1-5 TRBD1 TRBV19 CASSIATGVTRQPQHF TGTGCCAGTAGTATAGCGACAGGGGTAACAAGGCAGCCCCAGCATTTT
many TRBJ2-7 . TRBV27 CASESPAYEQYF TGTGCCAGCGAGAGCCCCGCCTACGAGCAGTACTTC
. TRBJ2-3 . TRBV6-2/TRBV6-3 CASARTGDTQYF TGTGCCAGCGCTCGCACGGGAGATACGCAGTATTTT
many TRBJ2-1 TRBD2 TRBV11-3 CASSLARGGYNEQFF TGTGCCAGCAGCTTAGCTCGCGGGGGGTACAATGAGCAGTTCTTC
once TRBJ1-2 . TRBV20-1 CSASEQGHYGYTF TGCAGTGCCAGTGAACAGGGACACTATGGCTACACCTTC
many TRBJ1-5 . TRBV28 CASSLSGVRSNQPQHF TGTGCCAGCAGCCTGAGTGGGGTGCGGAGCAATCAGCCCCAGCATTTT
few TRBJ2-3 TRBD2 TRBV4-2 CASSATPLAGLQYF TGTGCCAGCAGTGCAACGCCTCTAGCGGGGCTCCAGTATTTT
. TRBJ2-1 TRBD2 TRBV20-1 CSARSLAGDSYNEQFF TGCAGTGCTAGGAGTCTAGCGGGAGACTCCTACAATGAGCAGTTCTTC
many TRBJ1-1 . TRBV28 CASSIRRDTEAFF TGTGCCAGCAGTATTCGGCGGGACACTGAAGCTTTCTTT
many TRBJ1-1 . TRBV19 CASSIQQVNTEAFF TGTGCCAGTAGTATCCAACAGGTAAACACTGAAGCTTTCTTT
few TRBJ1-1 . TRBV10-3 CAISESYRAEAFF TGTGCCATCAGTGAGTCGTACAGGGCTGAAGCTTTCTTT
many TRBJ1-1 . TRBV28 CASSFMGPNTEAFF TGTGCCAGCAGTTTCATGGGCCCGAACACTGAAGCTTTCTTT
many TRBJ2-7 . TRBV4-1 CASSQETGRSYEQYF TGCGCCAGCAGCCAAGAAACGGGGAGATCCTACGAGCAGTACTTC
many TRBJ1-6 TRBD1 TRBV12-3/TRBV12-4 CASREQGRGPLHF TGTGCCAGCAGGGAACAGGGGAGGGGACCCCTCCACTTT
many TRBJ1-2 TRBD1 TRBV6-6 CASTGQGSVGYTF TGTGCCAGCACCGGACAGGGATCGGTTGGCTACACCTTC
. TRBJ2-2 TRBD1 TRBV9 CASSVMQGAIVTGELFF TGTGCCAGCAGCGTGATGCAGGGGGCCATAGTCACCGGGGAGCTGTTTTTT
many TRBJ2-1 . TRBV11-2 CASSLGSASSYNEQFF TGTGCCAGCAGCTTAGGGTCGGCTAGCTCCTACAATGAGCAGTTCTTC
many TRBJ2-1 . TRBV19 CASSILLRNEQFF TGTGCCAGTAGTATACTCCTTAGGAATGAGCAGTTCTTC
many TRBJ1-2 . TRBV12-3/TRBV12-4 CASSSWSERGSGYTF TGTGCCAGCAGCTCCTGGTCGGAACGGGGTAGCGGCTACACCTTC
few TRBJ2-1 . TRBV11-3 CASSLSFGFEQFF TGTGCCAGCAGCCTATCTTTTGGTTTTGAGCAGTTCTTC
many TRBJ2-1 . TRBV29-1 CSATRDFSYNEQFF TGCAGCGCTACACGGGACTTCTCCTACAATGAGCAGTTCTTC
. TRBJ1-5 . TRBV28 CASMWEGGNQPQHF TGTGCCAGCATGTGGGAAGGTGGCAATCAGCCCCAGCATTTT
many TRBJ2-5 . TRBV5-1 CASSPGLTQETQYF TGCGCCAGCAGCCCCGGACTGACGCAAGAGACCCAGTACTTC
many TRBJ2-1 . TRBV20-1 CSASDGRASYNEQFF TGCAGTGCTAGCGACGGGCGGGCCTCCTACAATGAGCAGTTCTTC
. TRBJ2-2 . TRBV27 CASYQTAGELFF TGTGCCAGCTATCAAACGGCCGGGGAGCTGTTTTTT
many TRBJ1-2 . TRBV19 CASSVSTDLGYGYTF TGTGCCAGTAGTGTCTCGACGGACTTGGGATATGGCTACACCTTC
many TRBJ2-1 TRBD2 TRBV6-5 CASSTGLAGGHEQFF TGTGCCAGCAGTACGGGACTAGCGGGAGGGCATGAGCAGTTCTTC
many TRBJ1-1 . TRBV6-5 CASSSGANTEAFF TGTGCCAGCAGTTCAGGGGCGAACACTGAAGCTTTCTTT
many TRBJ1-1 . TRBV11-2 CASSLLRGLNTEAFF TGTGCCAGCAGCTTATTGAGGGGTCTGAACACTGAAGCTTTCTTT
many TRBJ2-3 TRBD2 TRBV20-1 CSARERTSGRGIDTQYF TGCAGTGCTAGAGAGCGGACTAGCGGGAGAGGTATAGATACGCAGTATTTT
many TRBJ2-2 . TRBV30 CAWSWEGELFF TGTGCCTGGAGTTGGGAGGGGGAGCTGTTTTTT
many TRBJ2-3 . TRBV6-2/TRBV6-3 CASADPHYGTDTQYF TGTGCCAGCGCCGACCCTCACTACGGCACAGATACGCAGTATTTT
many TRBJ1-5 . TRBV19 CASTRDNTQPQHF TGTGCCAGTACCAGGGACAACACCCAGCCCCAGCATTTT
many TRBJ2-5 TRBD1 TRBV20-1 CSASQDRDQETQYF TGCAGTGCTAGTCAAGACAGGGATCAAGAGACCCAGTACTTC
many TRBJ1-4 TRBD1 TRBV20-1 CSAPTGGPEKLFF TGCAGTGCCCCGACAGGGGGCCCGGAAAAGCTGTTTTTT
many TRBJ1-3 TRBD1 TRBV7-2 CASSLLGQGATGNTIYF TGTGCCAGCAGCTTATTGGGACAGGGGGCAACTGGAAACACCATATATTTT
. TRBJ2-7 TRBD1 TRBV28 CASSYGDRSYEQYF TGTGCCAGCAGTTACGGGGACAGGAGCTACGAGCAGTACTTC
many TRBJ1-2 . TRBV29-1 CSARWGRGGYTF TGCAGCGCCCGGTGGGGGCGAGGTGGCTACACCTTC
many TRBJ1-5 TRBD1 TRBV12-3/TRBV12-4 CASSTDREYQPQHF TGTGCCAGCAGTACCGACAGGGAATACCAGCCCCAGCATTTT
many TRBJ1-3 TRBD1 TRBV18 CASSPRSRGQMAAVTIYF TGTGCCAGCTCACCCCGGAGCAGGGGGCAAATGGCGGCGGTCACCATATATTTT